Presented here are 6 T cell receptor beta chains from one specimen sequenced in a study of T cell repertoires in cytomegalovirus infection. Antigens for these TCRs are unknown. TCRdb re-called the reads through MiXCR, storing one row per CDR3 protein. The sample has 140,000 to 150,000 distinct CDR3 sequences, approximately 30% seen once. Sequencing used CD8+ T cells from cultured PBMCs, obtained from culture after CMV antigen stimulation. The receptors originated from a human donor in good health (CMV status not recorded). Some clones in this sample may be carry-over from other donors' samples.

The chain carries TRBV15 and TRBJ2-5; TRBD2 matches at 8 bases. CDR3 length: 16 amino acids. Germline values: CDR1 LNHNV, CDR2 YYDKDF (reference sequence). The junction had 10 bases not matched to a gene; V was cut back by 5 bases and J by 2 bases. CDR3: CATSRRSGGDQETQYF. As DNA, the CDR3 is TGTGCCACCAGCCGACGAAGCGGGGGAGATCAAGAGACCCAGTACTTC.

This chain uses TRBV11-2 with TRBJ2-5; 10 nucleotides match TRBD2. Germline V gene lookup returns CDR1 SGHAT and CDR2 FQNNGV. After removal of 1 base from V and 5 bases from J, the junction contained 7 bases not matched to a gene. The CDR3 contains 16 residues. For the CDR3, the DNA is TGTGCCAGCAGCTTAGGACCTAGCGGGGGAGGTGAGACCCAGTACTTC. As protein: CASSLGPSGGGETQYF. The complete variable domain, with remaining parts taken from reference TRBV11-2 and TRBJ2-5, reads EAGVAQSPRYKIIEKRQSVAFWCNPISGHATLYWYQQILGQGPKLLIQFQNNGVVDDSQLPKDRFSAERLKGVDSTLKIQPAKLEDSAVYLCASSLGPSGGGETQYFGPGTRLLVL.

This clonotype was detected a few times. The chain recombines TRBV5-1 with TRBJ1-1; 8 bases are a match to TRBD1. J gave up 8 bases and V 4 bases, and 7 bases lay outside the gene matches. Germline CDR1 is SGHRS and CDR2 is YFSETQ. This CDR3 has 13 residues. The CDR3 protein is CASSETGGLEAFF. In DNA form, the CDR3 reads TGCGCCAGCAGCGAAACAGGGGGGTTGGAAGCTTTCTTT.

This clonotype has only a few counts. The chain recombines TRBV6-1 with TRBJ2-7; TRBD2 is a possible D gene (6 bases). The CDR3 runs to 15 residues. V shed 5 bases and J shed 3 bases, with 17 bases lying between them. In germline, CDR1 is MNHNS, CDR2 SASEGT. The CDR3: CASSYSAGQNYEQYF. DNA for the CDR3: TGTGCCAGCAGTTACAGCGCGGGGCAGAACTACGAGCAGTACTTC.

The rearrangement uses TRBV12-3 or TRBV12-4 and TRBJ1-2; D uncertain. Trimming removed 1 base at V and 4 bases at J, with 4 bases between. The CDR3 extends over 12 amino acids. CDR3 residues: CASSLGTYGYTF. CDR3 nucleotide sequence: TGTGCCAGCAGTTTAGGGACCTATGGCTACACCTTC.

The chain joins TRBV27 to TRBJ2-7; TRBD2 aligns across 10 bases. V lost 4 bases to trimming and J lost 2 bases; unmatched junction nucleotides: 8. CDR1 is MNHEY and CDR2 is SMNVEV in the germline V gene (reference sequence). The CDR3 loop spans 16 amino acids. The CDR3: CASSSPTSGDAYEQYF. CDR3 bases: TGTGCCAGCAGTTCCCCCACTAGCGGGGATGCCTACGAGCAGTACTTC.